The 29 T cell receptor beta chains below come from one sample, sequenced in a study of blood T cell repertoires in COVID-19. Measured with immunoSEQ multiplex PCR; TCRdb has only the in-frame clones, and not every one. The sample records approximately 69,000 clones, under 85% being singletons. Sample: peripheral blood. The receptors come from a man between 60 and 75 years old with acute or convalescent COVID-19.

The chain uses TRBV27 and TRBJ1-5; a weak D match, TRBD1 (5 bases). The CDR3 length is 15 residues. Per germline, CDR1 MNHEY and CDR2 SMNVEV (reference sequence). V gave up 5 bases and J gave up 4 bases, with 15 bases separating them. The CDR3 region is CASSPRVGVNQPQHF. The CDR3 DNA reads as TGTGCCAGCAGTCCTCGTGTAGGGGTGAATCAGCCCCAGCATTTT.

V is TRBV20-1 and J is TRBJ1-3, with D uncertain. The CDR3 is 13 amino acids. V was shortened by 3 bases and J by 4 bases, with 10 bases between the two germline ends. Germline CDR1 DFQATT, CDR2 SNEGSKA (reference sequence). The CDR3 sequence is CSASQNGGNTIYF. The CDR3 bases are TGCAGTGCTAGTCAGAACGGGGGAAACACCATATATTTT.

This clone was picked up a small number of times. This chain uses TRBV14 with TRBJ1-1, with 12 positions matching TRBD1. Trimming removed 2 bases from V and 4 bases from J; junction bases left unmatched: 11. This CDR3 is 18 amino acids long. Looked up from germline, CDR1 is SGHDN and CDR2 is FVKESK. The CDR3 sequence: CASSQRPGQGALGTEAFF. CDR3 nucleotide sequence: TGTGCCAGCAGCCAACGGCCGGGACAGGGGGCCTTGGGCACTGAAGCTTTCTTT. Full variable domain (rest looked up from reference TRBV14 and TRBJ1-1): EAGVTQFPSHSVIEKGQTVTLRCDPISGHDNLYWYRRVMGKEIKFLLHFVKESKQDESGMPNNRFLAERTGGTYSTLKVQPAELEDSGVYFCASSQRPGQGALGTEAFFGQGTRLTVV.

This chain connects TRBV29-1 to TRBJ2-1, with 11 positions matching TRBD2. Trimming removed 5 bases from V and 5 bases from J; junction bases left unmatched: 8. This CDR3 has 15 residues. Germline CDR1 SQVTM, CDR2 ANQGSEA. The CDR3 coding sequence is TGCAGCGTTCAAGGGGCACTAGCGGGGGACAATGAGCAGTTCTTC. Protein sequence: CSVQGALAGDNEQFF.

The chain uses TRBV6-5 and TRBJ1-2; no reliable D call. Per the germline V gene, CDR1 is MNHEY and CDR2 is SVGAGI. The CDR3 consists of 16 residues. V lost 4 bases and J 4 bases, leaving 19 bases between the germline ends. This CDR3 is CASSSPALPLFYGYTF. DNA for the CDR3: TGTGCCAGCAGTTCGCCTGCTCTGCCACTATTCTATGGCTACACCTTC.

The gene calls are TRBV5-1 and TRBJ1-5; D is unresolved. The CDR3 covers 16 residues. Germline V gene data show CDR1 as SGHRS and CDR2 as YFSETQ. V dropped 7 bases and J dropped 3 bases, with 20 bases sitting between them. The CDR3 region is CASRTRWQSLNQPQHF. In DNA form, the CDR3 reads TGCGCCAGCCGCACCAGGTGGCAGAGCCTCAATCAGCCCCAGCATTTT. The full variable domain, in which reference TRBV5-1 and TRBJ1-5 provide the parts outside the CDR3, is KAGVTQTPRYLIKTRGQQVTLSCSPISGHRSVSWYQQTPGQGLQFLFEYFSETQRNKGNFPGRFSGRQFSNSRSEMNVSTLELGDSALYLCASRTRWQSLNQPQHFGDGTRLSIL.

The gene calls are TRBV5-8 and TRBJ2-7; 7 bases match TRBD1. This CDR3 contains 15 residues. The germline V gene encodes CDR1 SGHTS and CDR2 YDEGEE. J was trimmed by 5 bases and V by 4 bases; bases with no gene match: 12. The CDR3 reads CASSLRGQRGDEQYF. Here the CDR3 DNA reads TGTGCCAGCAGCCTACGGGGACAGCGAGGGGACGAGCAGTACTTC. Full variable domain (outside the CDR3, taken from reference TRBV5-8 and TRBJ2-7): EAGVTQSPTHLIKTRGQQATLRCSPISGHTSVYWYQQALGLGLQFLLWYDEGEERNRGNFPPRFSGRQFPNYSSELNVNALELEDSALYLCASSLRGQRGDEQYFGPGTRLTVT.

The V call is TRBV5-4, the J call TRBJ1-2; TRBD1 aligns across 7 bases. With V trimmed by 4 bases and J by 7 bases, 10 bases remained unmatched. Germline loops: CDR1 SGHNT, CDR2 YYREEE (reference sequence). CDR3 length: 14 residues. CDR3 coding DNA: TGTGCCAGCAGCCCCGACCAGGGGGTTGGTGGCTACACCTTC. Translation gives CASSPDQGVGGYTF. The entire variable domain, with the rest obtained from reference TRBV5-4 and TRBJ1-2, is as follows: ETGVTQSPTHLIKTRGQQVTLRCSSQSGHNTVSWYQQALGQGPQFIFQYYREEENGRGNFPPRFSGLQFPNYSSELNVNALELDDSALYLCASSPDQGVGGYTFGSGTRLTVV.

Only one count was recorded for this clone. CDR3 amino acids: CASSGTLGSSGHGYTF. The CDR3 DNA sequence: TGTGCCAGCAGCGGAACCCTCGGGAGTTCAGGGCATGGCTACACCTTC. The chain couples TRBV9 to TRBJ1-2; possibly TRBD1 for D (5 bases). Trimming removed 3 bases from V and 6 bases from J, with 21 bases in between. Germline values: CDR1 SGDLS, CDR2 YYNGEE. This CDR3 comprises 16 residues.

The CDR3 sequence: CASSQRGMAAQPQHF. CDR3 sequence (DNA): TGTGCCAGTAGCCAGCGGGGCATGGCCGCTCAGCCCCAGCATTTT. The chain recombines TRBV19 with TRBJ1-5, with D tentatively TRBD1 (5 bases). Germline lookup yields CDR1 LNHDA and CDR2 SQIVND (reference sequence). This CDR3 region has 15 residues. V lost 6 bases and J lost 6, with 18 bases in between.

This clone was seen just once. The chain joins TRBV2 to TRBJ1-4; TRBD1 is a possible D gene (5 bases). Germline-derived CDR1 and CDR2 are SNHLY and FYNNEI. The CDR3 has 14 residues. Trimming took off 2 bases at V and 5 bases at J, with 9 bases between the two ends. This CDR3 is CASSEFGGNEKLFF. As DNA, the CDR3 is TGTGCCAGCAGTGAATTTGGGGGGAATGAAAAACTGTTTTTT.

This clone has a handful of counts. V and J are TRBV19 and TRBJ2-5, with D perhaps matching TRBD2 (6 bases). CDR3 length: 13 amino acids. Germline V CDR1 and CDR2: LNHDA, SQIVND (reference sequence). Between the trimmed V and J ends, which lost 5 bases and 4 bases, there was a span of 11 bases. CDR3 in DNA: TGTGCCAGTAGTTTGCAGGGAGGAGAGACCCAGTACTTC. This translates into CASSLQGGETQYF.

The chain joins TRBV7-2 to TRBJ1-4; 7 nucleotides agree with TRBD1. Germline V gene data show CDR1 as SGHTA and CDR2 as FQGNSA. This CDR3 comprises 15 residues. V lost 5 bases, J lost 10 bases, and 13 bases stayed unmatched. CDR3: CASSATGAAWGKLFF. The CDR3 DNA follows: TGTGCCAGCAGCGCCACAGGGGCCGCCTGGGGAAAACTGTTTTTT.

CDR3: CASSSQEGPVETQYF. The CDR3 bases are TGTGCCAGCAGCTCCCAGGAGGGGCCGGTAGAGACCCAGTACTTC. The chain employs TRBV7-6 and TRBJ2-5; possibly TRBD2 for D (6 bases). The V gene lost 4 bases and the J gene lost 4 bases, with 16 bases spanning the gap. The CDR3 totals 15 residues. The germline V gene encodes CDR1 SGHVS and CDR2 FNYEAQ.

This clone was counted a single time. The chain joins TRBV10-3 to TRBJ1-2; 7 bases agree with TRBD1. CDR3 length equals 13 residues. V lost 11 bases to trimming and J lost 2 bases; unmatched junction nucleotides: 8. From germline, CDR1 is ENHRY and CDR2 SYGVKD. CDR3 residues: CAALQGPNYGYTF. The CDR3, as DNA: TGTGCCGCCTTACAGGGGCCCAACTATGGCTACACCTTC.

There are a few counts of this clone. The DNA of the CDR3 is TGTGCCAGCAGCGTAGACACGGGCGGGGAGCAGTACTTC. The encoded protein is CASSVDTGGEQYF. This sequence joins TRBV7-2 and TRBJ2-7; TRBD2 is a possible D gene (5 bases). The germline gives CDR1 SGHTA, CDR2 FQGNSA. Between the trimmed V and J ends, which lost 5 bases and 7 bases, there was a span of 15 bases. The CDR3 spans 13 residues.

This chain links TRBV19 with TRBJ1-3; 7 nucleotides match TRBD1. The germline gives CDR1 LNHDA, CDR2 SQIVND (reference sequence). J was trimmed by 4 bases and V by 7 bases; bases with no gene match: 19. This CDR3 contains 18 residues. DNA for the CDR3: TGTGCCAGTACCCCAGGGCGGACAGGAGTTTTTTCGGGAAACACCATATATTTT. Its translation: CASTPGRTGVFSGNTIYF.

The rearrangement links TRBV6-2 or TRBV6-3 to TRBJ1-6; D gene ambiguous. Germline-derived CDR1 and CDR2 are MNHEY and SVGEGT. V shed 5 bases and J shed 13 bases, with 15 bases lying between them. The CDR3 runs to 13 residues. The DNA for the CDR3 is TGTGCCAGCAGTCACCAACACCCGCTGCCCCTCCACTTT. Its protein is CASSHQHPLPLHF.

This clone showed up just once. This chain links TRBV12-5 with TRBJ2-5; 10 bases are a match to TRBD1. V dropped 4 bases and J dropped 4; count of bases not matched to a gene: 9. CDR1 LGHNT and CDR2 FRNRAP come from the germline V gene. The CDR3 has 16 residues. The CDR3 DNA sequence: TGTGCTAGTGGTTCGGCCGGGACAGGGGTTGGAGAGACCCAGTACTTC. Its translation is CASGSAGTGVGETQYF.

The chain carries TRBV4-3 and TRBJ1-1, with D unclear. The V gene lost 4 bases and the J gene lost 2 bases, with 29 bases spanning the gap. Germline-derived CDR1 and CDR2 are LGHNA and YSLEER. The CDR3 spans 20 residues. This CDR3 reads CASSLYLGQVRVRVNTEAFF. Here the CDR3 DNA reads TGCGCCAGCAGCCTTTACCTCGGGCAGGTGCGGGTGAGGGTCAACACTGAAGCTTTCTTT.

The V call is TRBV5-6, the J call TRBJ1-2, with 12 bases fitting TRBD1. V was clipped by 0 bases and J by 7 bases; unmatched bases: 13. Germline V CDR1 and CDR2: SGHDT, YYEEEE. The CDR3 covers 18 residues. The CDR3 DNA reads TGTGCCAGCAGCTTGGCCCCCGGGACAGGGGGCGAAGCAAGTGGCTACACCTTC. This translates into CASSLAPGTGGEASGYTF.

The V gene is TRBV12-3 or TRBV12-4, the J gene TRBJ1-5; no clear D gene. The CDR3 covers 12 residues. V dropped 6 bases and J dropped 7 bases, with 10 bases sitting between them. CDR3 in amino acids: CASSDTLQPQHF. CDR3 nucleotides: TGTGCCAGCAGCGACACACTCCAGCCCCAGCATTTT.

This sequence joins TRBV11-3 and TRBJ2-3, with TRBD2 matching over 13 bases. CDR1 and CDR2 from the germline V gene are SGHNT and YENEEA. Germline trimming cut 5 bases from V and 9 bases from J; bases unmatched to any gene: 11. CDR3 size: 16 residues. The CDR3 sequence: CASSDKGLAGRFTQYF. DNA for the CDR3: TGTGCCAGCAGCGACAAGGGACTAGCGGGGCGTTTCACGCAGTATTTT.

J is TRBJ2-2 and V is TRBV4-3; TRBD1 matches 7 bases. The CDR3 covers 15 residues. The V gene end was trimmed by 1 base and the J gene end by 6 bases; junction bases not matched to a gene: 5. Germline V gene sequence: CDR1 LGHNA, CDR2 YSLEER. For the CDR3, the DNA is TGCGCCAGCAGCCAAGGATCACAGGGGTCCGGGGAGCTGTTTTTT. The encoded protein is CASSQGSQGSGELFF.

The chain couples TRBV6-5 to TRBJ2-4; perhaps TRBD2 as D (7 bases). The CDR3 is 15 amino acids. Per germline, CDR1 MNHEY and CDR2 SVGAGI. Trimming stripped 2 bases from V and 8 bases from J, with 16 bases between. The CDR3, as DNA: TGTGCCAGCAGTTACGAGAGGGGGGGGAGGGACATTCAGTACTTC. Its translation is CASSYERGGRDIQYF.

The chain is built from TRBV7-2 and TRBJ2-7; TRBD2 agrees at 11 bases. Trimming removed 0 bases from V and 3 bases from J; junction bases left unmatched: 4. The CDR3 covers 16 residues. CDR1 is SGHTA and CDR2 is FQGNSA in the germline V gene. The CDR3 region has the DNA TGTGCCAGCAGCTTAGCGGCTAGCGGGGGGTTCTACGAGCAGTACTTC. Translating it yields CASSLAASGGFYEQYF. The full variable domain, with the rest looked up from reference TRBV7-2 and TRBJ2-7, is GAGVSQSPSNKVTEKGKDVELRCDPISGHTALYWYRQSLGQGLEFLIYFQGNSAPDKSGLPSDRFSAERTGGSVSTLTIQRTQQEDSAVYLCASSLAASGGFYEQYFGPGTRLTVT.

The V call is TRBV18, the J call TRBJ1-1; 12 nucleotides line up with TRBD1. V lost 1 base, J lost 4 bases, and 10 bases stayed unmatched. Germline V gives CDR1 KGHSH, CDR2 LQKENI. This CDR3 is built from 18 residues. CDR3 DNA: TGTGCCAGCTCACCACTTCCGGGACAGGGGGCGGAGAGCACTGAAGCTTTCTTT. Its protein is CASSPLPGQGAESTEAFF.

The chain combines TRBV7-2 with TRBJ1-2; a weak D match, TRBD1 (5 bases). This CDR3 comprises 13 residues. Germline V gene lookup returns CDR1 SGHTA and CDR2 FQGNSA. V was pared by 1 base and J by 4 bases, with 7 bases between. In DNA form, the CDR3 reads TGTGCCAGCAGCTTAGGGACAAGCTATGGCTACACCTTC. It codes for CASSLGTSYGYTF.

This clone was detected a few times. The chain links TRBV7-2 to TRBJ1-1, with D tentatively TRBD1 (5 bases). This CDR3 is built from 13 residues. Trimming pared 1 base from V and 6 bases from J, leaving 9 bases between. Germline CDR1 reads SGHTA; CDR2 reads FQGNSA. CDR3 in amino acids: CASSLGGGSEAFF. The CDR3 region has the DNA TGTGCCAGCAGCTTAGGGGGCGGCTCTGAAGCTTTCTTT.